The rows below give T cell receptor beta chains drawn from one sample of a study of blood T cell repertoires in COVID-19. Method: immunoSEQ multiplex PCR; TCRdb's copy keeps in-frame clones and lacks some. The repertoire has about 530,000 clones, roughly 91% of them found once; the top ten carry 7.8%. The sequenced sample consisted of peripheral blood. The receptor set was obtained from a woman aged 45-59 years with COVID-19, enrolled during active disease. The CDR3 runs from the conserved cysteine through the conserved F or W. Fields, in order: V gene, J gene, CDR3 protein.

V gene: TRBV10-1
J gene: TRBJ2-3
CDR3 protein: CASSPTTDTQYF

V gene: TRBV19
J gene: TRBJ1-1
CDR3 protein: CASNHRGTEAFF

V gene: TRBV5-4
J gene: TRBJ1-4
CDR3 protein: CASSRIPDRANEKLFF

V gene: TRBV4-2
J gene: TRBJ1-3
CDR3 protein: CASSLLGTPGDTIYF

V gene: TRBV4-1
J gene: TRBJ1-2
CDR3 protein: CASSLFGYGYTF

V gene: TRBV4-2
J gene: TRBJ1-1
CDR3 protein: CASSPRVSTEAFF

V gene: TRBV7-9
J gene: TRBJ2-3
CDR3 protein: CASSPRTDDTDTQYF

V gene: TRBV3-1/TRBV3-2
J gene: TRBJ1-6
CDR3 protein: CASSPGGPNSPLHF

V gene: TRBV6-5
J gene: TRBJ2-7
CDR3 protein: CASSYSGQTGGEQYF

V gene: TRBV4-2
J gene: TRBJ2-7
CDR3 protein: CASSPLGGREQYF

V gene: TRBV5-1
J gene: TRBJ1-1
CDR3 protein: CASSPQGTYTEAFF

V gene: TRBV4-1
J gene: TRBJ1-1
CDR3 protein: CASSLPGRKTEAFF

V gene: TRBV11-2
J gene: TRBJ2-4
CDR3 protein: CASSQGYPIQYF

V gene: TRBV13
J gene: TRBJ1-2
CDR3 protein: CASSSLGDSSNYGYTF

V gene: TRBV7-9
J gene: TRBJ1-1
CDR3 protein: CASSLDVWEGNTEAFF

V gene: TRBV30
J gene: TRBJ1-3
CDR3 protein: CAWSVLRQAGNTIYF

V gene: TRBV28
J gene: TRBJ1-1
CDR3 protein: CASSLSAGVNTEAFF

V gene: TRBV6-1
J gene: TRBJ1-1
CDR3 protein: CASSEGRVNLEAFF

V gene: TRBV5-1
J gene: TRBJ1-5
CDR3 protein: CASSRVPDQPQHF

V gene: TRBV19
J gene: TRBJ1-2
CDR3 protein: CASSRDRGLYGYTF

V gene: TRBV7-2
J gene: TRBJ1-5
CDR3 protein: CASSLESGQRQPQHF

V gene: TRBV9
J gene: TRBJ2-3
CDR3 protein: CASSVESFAGTDTQYF

V gene: TRBV30
J gene: TRBJ1-2
CDR3 protein: CAWTAGPPYGYTF

V gene: TRBV2
J gene: TRBJ2-7
CDR3 protein: CASRSDSGGYYEQYF

V gene: TRBV12-3/TRBV12-4
J gene: TRBJ2-3
CDR3 protein: CASSRESTDTQYF

V gene: TRBV5-8
J gene: TRBJ1-4
CDR3 protein: CASTQGTGSNEKLFF

V gene: TRBV4-1
J gene: TRBJ2-5
CDR3 protein: CASSQPGGETQYF

V gene: TRBV5-5
J gene: TRBJ1-1
CDR3 protein: CASSFETVPGVEAFF

V gene: TRBV29-1
J gene: TRBJ2-7
CDR3 protein: CSVRTGDLYEQYF

V gene: TRBV27
J gene: TRBJ2-7
CDR3 protein: CASSLGTGGSYEQYF

V gene: TRBV12-1
J gene: TRBJ2-1
CDR3 protein: CALTSGLKTISNEQFF

V gene: TRBV5-4
J gene: TRBJ2-7
CDR3 protein: CASSLDLGGYEQYF

V gene: TRBV2
J gene: TRBJ2-1
CDR3 protein: CASSVDRGSYNEQFF

V gene: TRBV2
J gene: TRBJ2-3
CDR3 protein: CASRTSGTRDTQYF

V gene: TRBV24-1
J gene: TRBJ2-3
CDR3 protein: CATSETGTSGGGLDTQYF

V gene: TRBV27
J gene: TRBJ1-2
CDR3 protein: CASSLWKGEPYGYTF

V gene: TRBV7-3
J gene: TRBJ2-2
CDR3 protein: CASSATNLPGELFF

V gene: TRBV7-9
J gene: TRBJ1-1
CDR3 protein: CASSFPGVGEAEAFF

V gene: TRBV5-5
J gene: TRBJ1-6
CDR3 protein: CASSYIRGTNSPLHF

V gene: TRBV7-9
J gene: TRBJ1-1
CDR3 protein: CASSLVGDTNTEAFF

V gene: TRBV7-9
J gene: TRBJ2-1
CDR3 protein: CASSSTKTANHYNEQFF

V gene: TRBV7-2
J gene: TRBJ2-7
CDR3 protein: CASSLDPNYEQYF

V gene: TRBV20-1
J gene: TRBJ2-7
CDR3 protein: CSATDSERTYEQYF

V gene: TRBV11-2
J gene: TRBJ2-1
CDR3 protein: CASSSTSGLAINNEQFF

V gene: TRBV7-2
J gene: TRBJ2-7
CDR3 protein: CASSLTGQGHEQYF

V gene: TRBV11-3
J gene: TRBJ2-7
CDR3 protein: CASSPGGNHEQYF

V gene: TRBV10-2
J gene: TRBJ2-3
CDR3 protein: CASFSGGTPRGTDTQYF

V gene: TRBV19
J gene: TRBJ1-1
CDR3 protein: CASSYYQRAETNTEAFF

V gene: TRBV27
J gene: TRBJ2-7
CDR3 protein: CASRTSGTGTAYEQYF

V gene: TRBV9
J gene: TRBJ1-2
CDR3 protein: CASSVAQTGAYGYTF

V gene: TRBV7-4
J gene: TRBJ2-4
CDR3 protein: CAMGRGPKNIQYF

V gene: TRBV19
J gene: TRBJ1-1
CDR3 protein: CASSTTQNTEAFF

V gene: TRBV19
J gene: TRBJ2-2
CDR3 protein: CASSFGTGKSPGELFF

V gene: TRBV2
J gene: TRBJ2-1
CDR3 protein: CASSSSGGARNEQFF

V gene: TRBV27
J gene: TRBJ1-1
CDR3 protein: CASSFDGASTEAFF

V gene: TRBV6-6
J gene: TRBJ1-5
CDR3 protein: CASSYGGAGQPQHF

V gene: TRBV24-1
J gene: TRBJ2-3
CDR3 protein: CATSDPPAGADTQYF